This TCR beta chain was observed in a study of OX40 agonist ivuxolimab in advanced cancers. About the investigation overall: Ivuxolimab was a fully human IgG2 agonistic monoclonal antibody targeting the costimulatory receptor OX40 (CD134). The point of sequencing TCRbeta in the periphery was to test whether ivuxolimab changed TCR sequence diversity and drove clonal T-cell expansion. In the dose-escalation cohort, 70% to 90% of patients were male, and the mean age was roughly 56 years with a range of about 23 to 79. Partial responses occurred in three dose-escalation patients: two with cutaneous melanoma and one with hepatocellular carcinoma. The paper describes the monotherapy dose-escalation part (N ≈ 49 patients) of the phase I trial of ivuxolimab. Intravenous ivuxolimab was administered to patients every 2 weeks at six dose levels: 0.01, 0.1, 0.3, 1.5, 3 and 10 mg/kg. Prior anti-PD-1, anti-PD-L1 or anti-CTLA-4 therapy was permitted, and checkpoint inhibitors had been received by less than 45% of dose-escalation patients. Of the approximately 50 dose-escalation patients, hepatocellular carcinoma was present in about 20, melanoma in roughly 15, renal cell carcinoma in 9 and head and neck cancer in 9.

V loses 0 bases, J loses 0 bases, and the germline ends lie 11 bases apart. The CDR3 measures 17 amino acids from cysteine to phenylalanine. Of all the DNA, just the CDR3 is kept, 51 bases in frame from base 1. To sequence the TCRbeta CDR3 region, genomic DNA was isolated from the sorted cells. The immunoSEQ Assay was used to sequence the TCRbeta CDR3 regions. TCRdb obtained this table from immuneACCESS and retained in-frame rearrangements with V and J assigned. These tables miss some clones; where compared with another copy, unresolved V genes account for less than half of the shortfall, and the remainder is unexplained. The sample table contains around 70,000 clones; only one count was recorded for around four fifths of them. The leading ten clones occupy almost 6% of the sample. Concerning this clone: Its recognized antigen is unknown. No much larger clone is present one base from it, and per-base qualities are unavailable.

The trial excluded patients who had a history of autoimmune disease or who were on systemic immunosuppression. Peripheral blood for TCR sequencing was collected from all dose cohorts at baseline, on cycle 4 day 1, and on cycle 7 day 1. Samples were obtained from an open-label, multicenter, first-in-human phase I dose-escalation trial of ivuxolimab. The trial enrolled adults with locally advanced or metastatic head and neck squamous cell, hepatocellular, melanoma or renal cell carcinoma. CD4+ and CD8+ T cells were sorted separately from peripheral blood before TCR sequencing. What the work shows at the level of the full study, not this receptor alone: In the 0.1-3.0 mg/kg groups, partial responders were among the patients with the lowest normalized peripheral clonal expansion, particularly in CD8+ T cells. At doses from 0.1 to 3.0 mg/kg, clonal expansion was seen in both CD4+ and CD8+ blood T cells between baseline and week 6. After ivuxolimab, CD8+ T cells had more expanded clones than CD4+ T cells on average. Low levels of normalized T-cell clonal expansion were also seen in some patients who did not respond. The antigen specificity of the clonally expanded peripheral T cells was not determined.

The V and J genes are TRBV23-1 and TRBJ2-2, with the D gene uncertain. TRBV23-1 is labeled an ORF, and its function is uncertain. The specimen was CD4+ or CD8+ T cells sorted from blood, collected in a trial of the OX40 agonist ivuxolimab. This TCR was sampled from an adult with an advanced solid tumor such as melanoma, head and neck, liver or kidney cancer. The DNA is as follows: TGCGCCAGCAGTCAATCCGTGTCAGTCGCGAACACCGGGGAGCTGTTTTTT. Translation gives CASSQSVSVANTGELFF.